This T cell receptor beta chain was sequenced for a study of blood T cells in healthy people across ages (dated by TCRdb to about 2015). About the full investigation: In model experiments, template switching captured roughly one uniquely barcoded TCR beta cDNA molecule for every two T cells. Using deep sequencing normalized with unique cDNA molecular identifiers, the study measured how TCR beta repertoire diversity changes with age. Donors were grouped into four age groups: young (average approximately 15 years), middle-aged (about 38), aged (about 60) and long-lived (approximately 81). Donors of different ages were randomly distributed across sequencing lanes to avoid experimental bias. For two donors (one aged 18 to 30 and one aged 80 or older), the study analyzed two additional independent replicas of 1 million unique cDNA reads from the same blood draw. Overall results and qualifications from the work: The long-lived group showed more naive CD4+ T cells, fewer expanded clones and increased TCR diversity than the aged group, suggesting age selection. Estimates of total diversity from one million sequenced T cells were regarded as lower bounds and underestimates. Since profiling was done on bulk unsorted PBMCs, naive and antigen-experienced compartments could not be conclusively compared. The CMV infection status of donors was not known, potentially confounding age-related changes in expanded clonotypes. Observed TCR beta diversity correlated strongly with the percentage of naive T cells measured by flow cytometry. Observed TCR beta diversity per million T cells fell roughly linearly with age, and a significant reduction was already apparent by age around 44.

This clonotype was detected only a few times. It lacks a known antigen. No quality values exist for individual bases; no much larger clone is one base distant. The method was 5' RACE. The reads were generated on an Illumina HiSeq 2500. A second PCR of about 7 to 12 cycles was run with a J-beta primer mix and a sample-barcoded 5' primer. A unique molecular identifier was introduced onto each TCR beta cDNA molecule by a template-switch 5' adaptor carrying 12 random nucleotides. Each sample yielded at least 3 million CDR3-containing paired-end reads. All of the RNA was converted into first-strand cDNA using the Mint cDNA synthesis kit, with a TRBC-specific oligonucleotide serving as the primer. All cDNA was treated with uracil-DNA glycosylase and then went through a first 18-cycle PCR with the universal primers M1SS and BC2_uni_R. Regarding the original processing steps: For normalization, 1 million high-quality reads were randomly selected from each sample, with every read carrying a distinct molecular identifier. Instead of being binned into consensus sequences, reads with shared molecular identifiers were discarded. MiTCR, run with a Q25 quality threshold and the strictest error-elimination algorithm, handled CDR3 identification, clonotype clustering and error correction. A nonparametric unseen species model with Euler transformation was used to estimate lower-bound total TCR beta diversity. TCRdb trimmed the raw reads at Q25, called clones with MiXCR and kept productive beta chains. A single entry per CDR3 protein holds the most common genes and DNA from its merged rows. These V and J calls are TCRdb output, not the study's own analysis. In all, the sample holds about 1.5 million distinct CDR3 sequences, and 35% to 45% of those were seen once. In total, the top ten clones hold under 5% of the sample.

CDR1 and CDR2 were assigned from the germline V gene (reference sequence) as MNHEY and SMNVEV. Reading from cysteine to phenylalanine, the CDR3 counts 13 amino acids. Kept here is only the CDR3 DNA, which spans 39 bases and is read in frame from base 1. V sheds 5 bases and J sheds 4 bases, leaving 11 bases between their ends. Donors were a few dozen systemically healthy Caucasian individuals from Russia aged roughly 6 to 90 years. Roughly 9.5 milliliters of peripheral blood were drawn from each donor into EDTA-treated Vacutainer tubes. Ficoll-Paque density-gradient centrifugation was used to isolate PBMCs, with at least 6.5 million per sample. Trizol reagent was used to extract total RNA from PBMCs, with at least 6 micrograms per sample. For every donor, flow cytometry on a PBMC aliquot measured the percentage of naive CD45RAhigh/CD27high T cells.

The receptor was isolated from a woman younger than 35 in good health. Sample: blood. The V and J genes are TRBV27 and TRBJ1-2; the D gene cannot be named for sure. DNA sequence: TGTGCCAGCAGTAGGGCAGCTTCCTATGGCTACACCTTC. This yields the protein CASSRAASYGYTF.